This record concerns one T cell receptor beta chain sequence. Which antigen it targets is not known. Within one base of it there is no much larger clone, and no base qualities were kept. From the cysteine up to the phenylalanine, the CDR3 has a length of 15 residues. Just CDR3 DNA is preserved here, 45 bases in frame from base 1. Ends trimmed: V by 5 bases, J by 7 bases; bases unmatched to a gene: 13. CDR1 and CDR2, looked up from the germline V gene, are SGHTA and FQGTGA. This entry belongs to a study of technical replicates of blood from several donors (TCRdb year 2017). The method was the immunoSEQ multiplex PCR assay. TCRdb obtained this table from immuneACCESS and retained in-frame rearrangements with V and J assigned. These tables miss some clones; where compared with another copy, unresolved V genes account for less than half of the shortfall, and the remainder is unexplained. This sample holds approximately 50,000 clones; more than 95% were observed only once. The ten most abundant clones make up approximately 0.4% of the sample.

This TCR came from a human donor in good health. Here the chain combines TRBV7-3 and TRBJ1-2; TRBD1 matches 7 bases in the middle. What was sequenced was T cells isolated from PBMCs. The sequence in DNA is TGTGCCAGCAGCCCCGACTCAACAGGGGTTGGTGGCTACACCTTC. The resulting protein is CASSPDSTGVGGYTF. Joined to the reference TRBV7-3 and TRBJ1-2 proteins, this CDR3 gives the full variable domain: GAGVSQTPSNKVTEKGKYVELRCDPISGHTALYWYRQSLGQGPEFLIYFQGTGAADDSGLPNDRFFAVRPEGSVSTLKIQRTERGDSAVYLCASSPDSTGVGGYTFGSGTRLTVV.